The sequence of this T cell receptor beta chain was determined in a study of Graves' ophthalmopathy and Graves' hyperthyroidism. RNA transcripts were the source from which TCR beta CDR3 regions were amplified. Second-round multiplex PCR came after first-round RT-PCR with HTBI primers. TCRdb used MiXCR to reprocess the multiplex PCR reads, holding one entry per CDR3 protein. The repertoire holds 500,000 to 600,000 distinct CDR3 sequences, 39% seen once, with 3.5% to 4.5% in the top ten. The germline V gene has CDR1 SEHNR and CDR2 FQNEAQ (reference sequence). V lost 5 bases and J lost 5, with 18 bases in between. The CDR3 is 15 residues long. This clonotype showed up just once.

The sequencing input was peripheral blood or thyroid tissue (not recorded which). The V call is TRBV7-9, the J call TRBJ2-5, with a possible D match to TRBD2 (5 bases). This TCR derives from an adult man with Graves' hyperthyroidism. CDR3 in amino acids: CASSPPPIAMETQYF. CDR3 sequence (DNA): TGTGCCAGCAGCCCCCCCCCCATAGCGATGGAGACCCAGTACTTC.